One and the same sample provided the 30 T cell receptor beta chains below, sequenced in a study of T cell responses to AZD1222 COVID-19 vaccine. Sequenced by immunoSEQ multiplex PCR; TCRdb stores in-frame clones only, minus some. The sample has 250,000 to 300,000 clones, around 92% seen once. Sequenced here: peripheral blood, sampled 28 days after the second AZD1222 dose. These receptors all stem from an adult who received the AZD1222 COVID-19 vaccine.

The chain uses TRBV7-9 and TRBJ1-1; D remains unclear. This CDR3 spans 13 amino acids. Per the germline V gene, CDR1 is SEHNR and CDR2 is FQNEAQ (reference sequence). Trimming removed 5 bases at V and 8 bases at J, with 15 bases between. The CDR3 coding sequence is TGTGCCAGCAGCCCCGTGGGCCATAACGAAGCTTTCTTT. This gives the protein CASSPVGHNEAFF.

This chain connects TRBV5-1 to TRBJ2-5; TRBD1 is a possible D gene (5 bases). Germline CDR1 and CDR2: SGHRS and YFSETQ. The CDR3 has 15 amino acids. Trimming took 2 bases from V and 5 from J, leaving 16 bases between them. The DNA of the CDR3 is TGCGCCAGCAGCTTCGGACCCCAAAGGGGTGAGACCCAGTACTTC. This gives the protein CASSFGPQRGETQYF.

This clone showed up just once. J is TRBJ1-4 and V is TRBV6-5; no clear D. V lost 2 bases and J 8 bases, leaving 6 bases between the germline ends. This CDR3 spans 12 amino acids. Looked up from germline, CDR1 is MNHEY and CDR2 is SVGAGI. The CDR3 nucleotides are TGTGCCAGCAGTTACGTAGGAGAAAAACTGTTTTTT. It translates to CASSYVGEKLFF.

This chain joins TRBV7-2 and TRBJ2-1; D ambiguous. V shed 4 bases and J shed 8 bases, with 6 bases lying between them. The germline V gene encodes CDR1 SGHTA and CDR2 FQGNSA. CDR3 length equals 11 residues. CDR3 protein: CASSSFDEQFF. CDR3 DNA sequence: TGTGCCAGCAGCTCCTTCGATGAGCAGTTCTTC.

In its sample, this clone was seen once. The V and J genes are TRBV3-1 (or the pseudogene TRBV3-2) and TRBJ2-1; tentatively, D is TRBD2 (6 bases). CDR3 length: 16 residues. Between the trimmed V and J ends, which lost 3 bases and 2 bases, there was a span of 14 bases. Germline CDR1 reads LGHDT; CDR2 reads YNNKEL (reference sequence). The CDR3 DNA reads TGTGCCAGCAGCCAGTTGGGATCGGGGGCCTACAATGAGCAGTTCTTC. This gives the protein CASSQLGSGAYNEQFF.

The rearrangement joins TRBV4-1 to TRBJ2-5; D call uncertain. This CDR3 spans 12 amino acids. The V end was cut by 1 base, the J end by 4 bases, with 4 bases between. The germline V gene encodes CDR1 MGHRA and CDR2 YSYEKL. The CDR3 loop reads CASSQGRETQYF. The CDR3 DNA follows: TGCGCCAGCAGCCAAGGAAGAGAGACCCAGTACTTC.

The chain is built from TRBV23-1 and TRBJ2-1; D unclear. TRBV23-1 belongs to the ORF category, with a function that is uncertain. Trimming cost V 0 bases and J 5 bases, with 11 bases left between them. CDR3 length: 15 residues. The chain's CDR3 is CASSQSLAWNNEQFF. The CDR3 DNA reads as TGCGCCAGCAGTCAATCATTGGCCTGGAACAATGAGCAGTTCTTC.

The J gene is TRBJ1-5, the V gene TRBV19; D is undetermined. Germline loops: CDR1 LNHDA, CDR2 SQIVND (reference sequence). The CDR3 consists of 17 residues. Trimming stripped 0 bases from V and 2 bases from J, with 14 bases between. CDR3 sequence reads: CASSIDTGLRGNQPQHF. CDR3 DNA: TGTGCCAGTAGTATAGATACTGGGCTGAGGGGCAATCAGCCCCAGCATTTT.

The chain links TRBV4-1 to TRBJ2-7, with 9 bases lining up with TRBD1. The length of the CDR3 is 15 residues. V gave up 5 bases and J gave up 3 bases; unmatched junction bases: 8. Germline V lookup: CDR1 MGHRA, CDR2 YSYEKL. The CDR3 here is CASSSLGQGYYEQYF. In nucleotides, the CDR3 is TGCGCCAGCAGCTCTCTGGGACAGGGATACTACGAGCAGTACTTC.

This clone was observed once. This chain connects TRBV3-1 (or the pseudogene TRBV3-2) to TRBJ1-1, with TRBD1 as a possible D gene (5 bases). The CDR3 is 13 residues long. V was trimmed by 4 bases and J by 10 bases, leaving 16 bases between them. Germline values: CDR1 LGHDT, CDR2 YNNKEL (reference sequence). CDR3 bases: TGTGCCAGCAGCCCCAGGGCCCCTGGAGTAGCTTTCTTT. Translating it yields CASSPRAPGVAFF.

The genes are TRBV30 and TRBJ2-6; D is undetermined. This CDR3 has 13 amino acids. Trimming removed 0 bases at V and 0 bases at J, with 0 bases between. The germline CDR1 and CDR2 sequences are GTSNPN and SVGIG (reference sequence). CDR3 DNA sequence: TGTGCCTGGAGTGTCTCTGGGGCCAACGTCCTGACTTTC. Its translation is CAWSVSGANVLTF.

The J gene is TRBJ1-3, the V gene TRBV19; TRBD1 might be the D (5 bases). From germline, CDR1 is LNHDA and CDR2 SQIVND (reference sequence). V lost 3 bases and J lost 2, with 14 bases in between. The CDR3 length is 16 residues. For the CDR3, the DNA is TGTGCCAGTAGTATCTCCCCTCAGGGAACTGGAAACACCATATATTTT. It is translated as CASSISPQGTGNTIYF.

The chain employs TRBV5-5 and TRBJ1-1; 7 bases are a match to TRBD1. The germline gives CDR1 SGHKS, CDR2 YYEKEE (reference sequence). This CDR3 contains 14 residues. V shed 3 bases and J 2 bases; nucleotides not matched to a gene: 4. The CDR3 DNA follows: TGTGCCAGCAGCTCCTGGACAGGCAACACTGAAGCTTTCTTT. It specifies CASSSWTGNTEAFF.

V usage is TRBV3-1 (or the pseudogene TRBV3-2) and J usage is TRBJ2-2; D ambiguous. Germline V CDR1 and CDR2: LGHDT, YNNKEL (reference sequence). V was pared by 1 base and J by 8 bases, with 5 bases between. The CDR3 runs 12 residues. The CDR3 spells CASSQGVGELFF. The CDR3 DNA reads TGTGCCAGCAGCCAAGGTGTGGGGGAGCTGTTTTTT.

The V gene is TRBV5-1, the J gene TRBJ2-3; maybe TRBD1 (6 bases). The germline V gene has CDR1 SGHRS and CDR2 YFSETQ. Trimming took off 2 bases at V and 1 base at J, with 11 bases between the two ends. The CDR3 totals 15 residues. CDR3 DNA: TGCGCCAGCAGCTTACAGGGAATGGGCACAGATACGCAGTATTTT. Residues: CASSLQGMGTDTQYF.

The rearrangement links TRBV3-1 (or the pseudogene TRBV3-2) to TRBJ1-1; D is unclear. CDR1 and CDR2 (germline): LGHDT, YNNKEL (reference sequence). The CDR3 length is 13 residues. V dropped 6 bases and J dropped 4 bases, with 12 bases sitting between them. The CDR3: CASSRIALTEAFF. In DNA, the CDR3 is TGTGCCAGCAGTCGGATTGCGCTCACTGAAGCTTTCTTT.

J is TRBJ2-2 and V is TRBV7-3; 10 bases match TRBD1. Germline V CDR1 and CDR2: SGHTA, FQGTGA. There are 15 residues in the CDR3. V trimming: 5 bases; J trimming: 8 bases; junction bases outside the gene matches: 8. The CDR3 loop reads CASSPRDRGVGELFF. As DNA, the CDR3 is TGTGCCAGCAGCCCGCGGGACAGGGGCGTGGGGGAGCTGTTTTTT. The full variable domain, completed using reference TRBV7-3 and TRBJ2-2, is GAGVSQTPSNKVTEKGKYVELRCDPISGHTALYWYRQSLGQGPEFLIYFQGTGAADDSGLPNDRFFAVRPEGSVSTLKIQRTERGDSAVYLCASSPRDRGVGELFFGEGSRLTVL.

This chain links TRBV6-1 with TRBJ2-3; D gene unclear. Trimming stripped 1 base from V and 5 bases from J, with 4 bases between. CDR1 is MNHNS and CDR2 is SASEGT in the germline V gene. CDR3 length equals 12 residues. CDR3 in DNA: TGTGCCAGCAGTGAAGTAGTAGATACGCAGTATTTT. The encoded protein is CASSEVVDTQYF.

The chain recombines TRBV5-1 with TRBJ2-5; 9 nucleotides match TRBD1. The CDR3 has 14 residues. V gave up 3 bases and J gave up 2 bases; unmatched junction bases: 2. Germline values: CDR1 SGHRS, CDR2 YFSETQ. CDR3 bases: TGCGCCAGCAGCTCACAGGGGGCGCAAGAGACCCAGTACTTC. Encoded protein: CASSSQGAQETQYF.

CDR3 residues: CASSMLLAGSYNEQFF. The CDR3 DNA sequence: TGTGCCAGCAGCATGCTTCTAGCGGGCTCCTACAATGAGCAGTTCTTC. The chain joins TRBV28 to TRBJ2-1, with TRBD2 identical over 8 bases. The germline V gene has CDR1 MDHEN and CDR2 SYDVKM. Unmatched junction bases numbered 7, after V lost 6 bases and J lost 0 bases. CDR3 length: 16 amino acids.

The rearrangement uses TRBV29-1 and TRBJ1-1, with D tentatively TRBD1 (6 bases). The ends were cut back, 6 bases at V and 1 base at J, with 9 bases in the middle. In germline, CDR1 is SQVTM, CDR2 ANQGSEA. This CDR3 comprises 12 residues. The CDR3 protein is CSVGQTNTEAFF. The CDR3 nucleotides read TGCAGCGTCGGACAGACGAACACTGAAGCTTTCTTT.

The V call is TRBV6-2 or TRBV6-3, the J call TRBJ2-7, with 9 bases lining up with TRBD1. After removal of 0 bases from V and 8 bases from J, the junction contained 5 bases not matched to a gene. This CDR3 region has 14 residues. The germline V gene has CDR1 MNHEY and CDR2 SVGEGT. CDR3 in DNA: TGTGCCAGCAGTTACTCCAGGGACAGGGTACAGCAGTACTTC. Translated, it gives CASSYSRDRVQQYF.

The chain employs TRBV5-1 and TRBJ2-1; 7 bases align to TRBD1. The V gene's germline CDR1 is SGHRS and CDR2 YFSETQ. V was pared by 3 bases and J by 9 bases, with 12 bases of the junction left unmatched. This CDR3 comprises 15 residues. The CDR3 loop reads CASSSTGSPGPEQFF. CDR3 DNA sequence: TGCGCCAGCAGCTCGACAGGGTCCCCCGGTCCTGAGCAGTTCTTC.

CDR3 region: CASSMIGQNNQPQHF. The CDR3 nucleotides read TGTGCCAGTAGTATGATTGGACAGAACAATCAGCCCCAGCATTTT. The gene calls are TRBV19 and TRBJ1-5, with D tentatively TRBD1 (6 bases). There are 15 residues in the CDR3. The germline gives CDR1 LNHDA, CDR2 SQIVND (reference sequence). Trimming left V 3 bases short and J 3 bases short, with 12 bases between.

The chain recombines TRBV24-1 with TRBJ1-6; TRBD1 matches 7 bases. V lost 4 bases, J lost 5 bases, and 16 bases stayed unmatched. Germline CDR1 and CDR2: KGHDR and SFDVKD. The CDR3 has 19 residues. CDR3: CATSESGTAKMGNNSPLHF. The CDR3 DNA sequence: TGTGCCACCAGTGAGTCCGGGACAGCGAAAATGGGTAATAATTCACCCCTCCACTTT.

The gene calls are TRBV12-3 or TRBV12-4 and TRBJ2-3; D remains ambiguous. The CDR3 spans 13 residues. Trimming took off 6 bases at V and 8 bases at J, with 15 bases between the two ends. CDR3 in amino acids: CASRSQTAGTQYF. The CDR3 nucleotides are TGTGCCAGCAGATCCCAGACTGCCGGTACGCAGTATTTT.

The rearrangement joins TRBV5-5 to TRBJ2-1; D tentatively fits TRBD1 or TRBD2 (6 bases each). V was clipped by 6 bases and J by 4 bases, with 23 bases between them. Germline V lookup: CDR1 SGHKS, CDR2 YYEKEE (reference sequence). The CDR3 contains 17 residues. This CDR3 is CASNRGRNSRAYNEQFF. CDR3 bases: TGTGCCAGCAACCGGGGGCGGAACAGCCGAGCTTACAATGAGCAGTTCTTC.

In its sample, this clone was seen a few times. This sequence joins TRBV24-1 and TRBJ1-5, with 8 nucleotides matching TRBD1. V was pared by 5 bases and J by 4 bases, with 12 bases of the junction left unmatched. Germline V gives CDR1 KGHDR, CDR2 SFDVKD. This CDR3 is built from 17 residues. The CDR3 is CATSGGRGRGTNQPQHF. CDR3 nucleotides: TGTGCCACCAGTGGGGGCAGGGGGCGAGGCACAAATCAGCCCCAGCATTTT.

This chain uses TRBV30 with TRBJ1-5; a possible D gene is TRBD1 (6 bases). This CDR3 is built from 14 residues. V lost 3 bases and J lost 5, with 14 bases in between. In germline, CDR1 is GTSNPN, CDR2 SVGIG (reference sequence). CDR3 bases: TGTGCCTGGAGCCAGGGGCTTGGGGATCAGCCCCAGCATTTT. It yields the protein CAWSQGLGDQPQHF.

The sample holds a few counts of this clone. The V gene is TRBV19, the J gene TRBJ2-3; a possible D gene is TRBD2 (6 bases). Germline CDR1 is LNHDA and CDR2 is SQIVND (reference sequence). This CDR3 is 15 amino acids long. V lost 5 bases, J lost 6 bases, and 18 bases lay in between. CDR3: CASSSARAGIDTQYF. The CDR3 nucleotides read TGTGCCAGTAGTTCCGCACGGGCGGGAATCGATACGCAGTATTTT. Looking up the rest from reference TRBV19 and TRBJ2-3 gives the full variable domain: DGGITQSPKYLFRKEGQNVTLSCEQNLNHDAMYWYRQDPGQGLRLIYYSQIVNDFQKGDIAEGYSVSREKKESFPLTVTSAQKNPTAFYLCASSSARAGIDTQYFGPGTRLTVL.